Included here is one T cell receptor (beta chain) sequence, with context. From germline, CDR1 is SEHNR and CDR2 FQNEAQ (reference sequence). The CDR3 length is 13 residues. Trimming cost V 5 bases and J 8 bases, with 13 bases left between them. These data come from a study of beta chain features in type 1 diabetes. Expressed TCRB transcripts were sequenced, since all the RNA that had been isolated was reverse transcribed. Only in-frame clones appear in the TCRdb table, and some are missing; sequencing was by immunoSEQ multiplex PCR. The profile shows fewer than 250,000 clones, over 7.5% of them singletons.

The sequence derives from a woman aged 18-35 years in good health. The rearrangement links TRBV7-9 to TRBJ2-1; perhaps TRBD2 as D (6 bases). Sequencing was performed on naive CD4+ T cells from blood. The CDR3 region has the DNA TGTGCCAGCAGCCAGACTAGTACCCATGAGCAGTTCTTC. This gives the protein CASSQTSTHEQFF.